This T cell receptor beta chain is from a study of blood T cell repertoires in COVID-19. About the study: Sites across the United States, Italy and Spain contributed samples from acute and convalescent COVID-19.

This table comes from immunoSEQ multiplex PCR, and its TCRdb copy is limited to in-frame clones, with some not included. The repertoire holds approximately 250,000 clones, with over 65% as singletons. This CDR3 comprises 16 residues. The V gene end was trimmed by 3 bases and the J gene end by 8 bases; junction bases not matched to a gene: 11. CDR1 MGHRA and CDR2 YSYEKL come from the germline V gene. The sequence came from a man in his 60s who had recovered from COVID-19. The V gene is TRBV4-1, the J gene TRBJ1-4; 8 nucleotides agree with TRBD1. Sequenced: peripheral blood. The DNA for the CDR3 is TGCGCCAGCAGCCACCCCCGGACAGGGACGGGGGAAAAACTGTTTTTT. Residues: CASSHPRTGTGEKLFF.